This T cell receptor beta chain was recorded in a study of blood T cell repertoires in COVID-19. Whole-study context: From the United States, Italy and Spain came samples of acute and convalescent COVID-19. Nucleic acid was either cDNA or gDNA, and it came from T cells, B-cell-depleted T cells, or PBMCs.

Unmatched junction bases numbered 10, after V lost 4 bases and J lost 2 bases. The CDR3 covers 16 residues. Germline assignment: CDR1 SGDLS and CDR2 YYNGEE. Original methodology: Counts of nucleated cells, estimated from reference gene primer amplification, were obtained. Using immunoSEQ multiplex PCR, the repertoire was profiled, and TCRdb retains in-frame clones only, with some absent. The V and J calls and clone size are taken from that table; D and trimming were inferred from the DNA. The profile shows roughly 74,000 clones, 84% of them singletons. This TCR was sampled from a man in his 70s with acute or convalescent COVID-19. The chain uses TRBV9 and TRBJ2-3, with TRBD1 matching over 7 bases. Sequencing was carried out using peripheral blood. This chain's CDR3 is CASSLKGAVYTDTQYF. The CDR3 DNA is TGTGCCAGCAGCCTAAAGGGGGCGGTATACACAGATACGCAGTATTTT.